These T cell receptor beta chains were read from a single sample in a study of blood T cells in healthy people across ages. TCRdb processed the 5' RACE reads anew with MiXCR; each CDR3 protein has one entry. The table has about 1.4 million distinct CDR3 sequences, approximately 59% seen once. The sequenced sample was blood. These TCRs come from a man aged 18-30 years in good health. Both conserved end residues are trimmed from each CDR3. The order of the fields is V gene, J gene, CDR3 protein.

>TRBV6-2/TRBV6-3|TRBJ1-1
ASDRGHQNTEAF
>TRBV6-2/TRBV6-3|TRBJ2-3
ASSYSGIDTQY
>TRBV10-3|TRBJ1-6
AIGDRDPSPLH
>TRBV25-1|TRBJ2-7
ASSAGTLTYNEQY
>TRBV6-5|TRBJ2-1
ASSNPGLAGVGEQF
>TRBV5-5|-
ASRLGDHEQY
>TRBV3-1|TRBJ2-7
ASSLIPPYEQY
>TRBV2|TRBJ2-4
ASTPAVGITMGQY
>TRBV27|TRBJ2-1
ASRIRDRIWGYNEQF
>TRBV10-3|TRBJ1-2
AISESIGSGGYT
>TRBV5-6|-
ASSLLGGQSYEQY
>TRBV7-2|TRBJ1-4
ASSLNRANEKLF
>TRBV7-2|TRBJ2-5
ASGGRAMETQY
>TRBV6-6|-
ASSYSMGSAEQY
>TRBV12-3/TRBV12-4|TRBJ2-1
ASSSYVGEQF
>TRBV6-2/TRBV6-3|TRBJ2-1
ASGITVINYNEQF
>TRBV3-1|TRBJ2-7
ASSQGATASYEQY
>TRBV6-6|TRBJ2-3
ASSYARSTDTQY
>TRBV28|TRBJ2-4
ASSLYPTRVWAKNIQY
>TRBV18|TRBJ2-3
ASFPPITDTQY
>TRBV20-1|TRBJ2-1
SPAGHSYNEQF
>TRBV29-1|TRBJ2-7
SAGLTAYEQY
>TRBV12-3/TRBV12-4|TRBJ1-2
ASSLGPLKVDGYT
>TRBV4-1|TRBJ1-5
ASSQDFYSTVNQPQH
>TRBV4-1|TRBJ2-7
ASSPGQGETYEQY
>TRBV6-5|TRBJ2-2
ASSYSQAGELF
>TRBV20-1|TRBJ2-3
SARDLAGVTDTQY
>TRBV3-1|TRBJ2-1
ASSRRLAGGSSYNEQF
>TRBV12-5|TRBJ2-1
ASAPPLSNSYNEQF
>TRBV6-6|TRBJ2-1
ASSYGGPNNEQF
>TRBV6-6|TRBJ1-5
ASSFPGHRHSNQPQH
>TRBV7-2|TRBJ1-6
ASSLDRTGPNSPLH
>TRBV29-1|TRBJ2-1
SVVPTTSSYNEQF